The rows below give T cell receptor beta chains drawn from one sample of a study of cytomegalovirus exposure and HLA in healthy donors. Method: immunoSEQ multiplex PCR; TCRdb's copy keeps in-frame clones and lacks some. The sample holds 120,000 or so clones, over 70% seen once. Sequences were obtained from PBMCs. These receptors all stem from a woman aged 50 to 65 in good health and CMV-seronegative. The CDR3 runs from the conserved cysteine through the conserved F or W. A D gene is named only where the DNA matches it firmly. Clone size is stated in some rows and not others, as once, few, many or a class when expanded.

CDR3 DNA: TGTGCCTGGGATGTGGGGGCATCCTACAATGAGCAGTTCTTC
CDR3 protein: CAWDVGASYNEQFF
clone size: few
J gene: TRBJ2-1
D gene: .
V gene: TRBV30

CDR3 DNA: TGTGCCAGCAGCATAGCGGGCCTAACCACAGATACGCAGTATTTT
CDR3 protein: CASSIAGLTTDTQYF
clone size: .
J gene: TRBJ2-3
D gene: TRBD2
V gene: TRBV7-2

CDR3 DNA: TGTGCCAGCAGCACGACTAGCGGGACCTACGAGCAGTACTTC
CDR3 protein: CASSTTSGTYEQYF
clone size: .
J gene: TRBJ2-7
D gene: TRBD2
V gene: TRBV9

CDR3 DNA: TGTGCCAGCAGTTACGCAGCTAATGAAAAACTGTTTTTT
CDR3 protein: CASSYAANEKLFF
clone size: .
J gene: TRBJ1-4
D gene: .
V gene: TRBV6-5

CDR3 DNA: TGTGCCAGCAGAAGGGCTAGCGGGGGGCAAGAGACCCAGTACTTC
CDR3 protein: CASRRASGGQETQYF
clone size: .
J gene: TRBJ2-5
D gene: TRBD2
V gene: TRBV2

CDR3 DNA: TGCGGCGCGGCGGATGAAAAACTGTTTTTT
CDR3 protein: CGAADEKLFF
clone size: .
J gene: TRBJ1-4
D gene: .
V gene: TRBV29-1

CDR3 DNA: TGTGCCAGCAGTTCGCGCGAGGGCGAGACTGAAGCTTTCTTT
CDR3 protein: CASSSREGETEAFF
clone size: .
J gene: TRBJ1-1
D gene: .
V gene: TRBV6-5

CDR3 DNA: TGTGCCAGTAGTCTAAGACTAGCGGGAGGCCAGAATGAGCAGTTCTTC
CDR3 protein: CASSLRLAGGQNEQFF
clone size: few
J gene: TRBJ2-1
D gene: TRBD2
V gene: TRBV19

CDR3 DNA: TGCGCCAGCAGCTTGATAGTAGCGGGACCCACAGATACGCAGTATTTT
CDR3 protein: CASSLIVAGPTDTQYF
clone size: .
J gene: TRBJ2-3
D gene: TRBD2
V gene: TRBV5-1

CDR3 DNA: TGTGCCAGCAGTCCGGTGGAGGGGACAGAGACCCAGTACTTC
CDR3 protein: CASSPVEGTETQYF
clone size: .
J gene: TRBJ2-5
D gene: .
V gene: TRBV27

CDR3 DNA: TGTGCCATCAGTGCCGCAGGTTCAACTAATGAAAAACTGTTTTTT
CDR3 protein: CAISAAGSTNEKLFF
clone size: .
J gene: TRBJ1-4
D gene: .
V gene: TRBV10-3

CDR3 DNA: TGTGCCAGCATGGGCGGGAGACTGCACGAGCAGTACTTC
CDR3 protein: CASMGGRLHEQYF
clone size: .
J gene: TRBJ2-7
D gene: TRBD2
V gene: TRBV2

CDR3 DNA: TGTGCCTGGAGTCGCGGTTACACTGAAGCTTTCTTT
CDR3 protein: CAWSRGYTEAFF
clone size: .
J gene: TRBJ1-1
D gene: .
V gene: TRBV30

CDR3 DNA: TGTGCCAGCAGCACGGGGGGATGGAGCACAGATACGCAGTATTTT
CDR3 protein: CASSTGGWSTDTQYF
clone size: .
J gene: TRBJ2-3
D gene: TRBD2
V gene: TRBV4-2

CDR3 DNA: TGTGCCAGCAGTTCGACTAGCGGGAGCCGTTGGGGAACGCAGTATTTT
CDR3 protein: CASSSTSGSRWGTQYF
clone size: .
J gene: TRBJ2-3
D gene: TRBD2
V gene: TRBV28

CDR3 DNA: TGTGCCAGCAGTTTAGACGTCGGGGGGAATAGGAATTTT
CDR3 protein: CASSLDVGGNRNF
clone size: .
J gene: TRBJ2-3
D gene: TRBD2
V gene: TRBV27

CDR3 DNA: TGTGCCAGCCGTGGGACAGGGGGGCACTATGGCTACACCTTC
CDR3 protein: CASRGTGGHYGYTF
clone size: few
J gene: TRBJ1-2
D gene: TRBD1
V gene: TRBV28

CDR3 DNA: TGCGCCAGCAGCTTAGGGAGGGCCAACGACTACGAGCAGTACTTC
CDR3 protein: CASSLGRANDYEQYF
clone size: .
J gene: TRBJ2-7
D gene: TRBD2
V gene: TRBV5-1

CDR3 DNA: TGTGCCTGGACCGTGGGACAACGAAACACTGAAGCTTTCTTT
CDR3 protein: CAWTVGQRNTEAFF
clone size: few
J gene: TRBJ1-1
D gene: .
V gene: TRBV30

CDR3 DNA: TGCGCCAGCAGCTTGGAGGGCAGGACTACAGATACGCAGTATTTT
CDR3 protein: CASSLEGRTTDTQYF
clone size: .
J gene: TRBJ2-3
D gene: .
V gene: TRBV5-1

CDR3 DNA: TGTGCCTGGAGCTTAACGGGTCGCGGAATCGGCTACACCTTC
CDR3 protein: CAWSLTGRGIGYTF
clone size: few
J gene: TRBJ1-2
D gene: .
V gene: TRBV30

CDR3 DNA: TGTGCCAGCAGTGATGAATGGGGCCTGAGTAAGGCAGATACGCAGTATTTT
CDR3 protein: CASSDEWGLSKADTQYF
clone size: .
J gene: TRBJ2-3
D gene: .
V gene: TRBV2

CDR3 DNA: TGTGCCAGCTCCCTGGCCAGGGACAGGGGCCCTATGACGGTCAATGAGCAGTTCTTC
CDR3 protein: CASSLARDRGPMTVNEQFF
clone size: .
J gene: TRBJ2-1
D gene: TRBD1
V gene: TRBV18

CDR3 DNA: TGTGCCAGCAGCTCTTACAATCAGCCCCAGCATTTT
CDR3 protein: CASSSYNQPQHF
clone size: .
J gene: TRBJ1-5
D gene: .
V gene: TRBV7-2

CDR3 DNA: TGTGCCAGCAGCCCAGGTCTGGGACAGGATGAAAAACTGTTTTTT
CDR3 protein: CASSPGLGQDEKLFF
clone size: .
J gene: TRBJ1-4
D gene: TRBD1
V gene: TRBV11-3

CDR3 DNA: TGTGCCTGGAGGCCGCTCACCAGGGTAGCAGCCGGGGAGCTGTTTTTT
CDR3 protein: CAWRPLTRVAAGELFF
clone size: .
J gene: TRBJ2-2
D gene: .
V gene: TRBV30

CDR3 DNA: TGTGCCAGCAGCTACCGACTAGCGTTGGCCTACGAGCAGTACTTC
CDR3 protein: CASSYRLALAYEQYF
clone size: few
J gene: TRBJ2-7
D gene: TRBD2
V gene: TRBV5-6

CDR3 DNA: TGTGCCAGCAGCGTAGGACAGCTCTATGGCTACACCTTC
CDR3 protein: CASSVGQLYGYTF
clone size: .
J gene: TRBJ1-2
D gene: .
V gene: TRBV9

CDR3 DNA: TGTGCCAGCAGCGTGACTAGCGATCCGGGCACAGATACGCAGTATTTT
CDR3 protein: CASSVTSDPGTDTQYF
clone size: few
J gene: TRBJ2-3
D gene: TRBD2
V gene: TRBV7-2

CDR3 DNA: TGTGCCAGCAGTGAAGGTCTCGGGGGGGGCGAAAAACTGTTTTTT
CDR3 protein: CASSEGLGGGEKLFF
clone size: .
J gene: TRBJ1-4
D gene: .
V gene: TRBV6-1

CDR3 DNA: TGTGCCAGCAGCTTGGTAGGGGTCCCTACAGAGCAGTACTTC
CDR3 protein: CASSLVGVPTEQYF
clone size: .
J gene: TRBJ2-7
D gene: .
V gene: TRBV7-2

CDR3 DNA: TGTGCCAGCAGTTTGTCTCTGACGGGAGATTTCGAGACCCAGTACTTC
CDR3 protein: CASSLSLTGDFETQYF
clone size: .
J gene: TRBJ2-5
D gene: .
V gene: TRBV28

CDR3 DNA: TGTGCCAGCTCACCAGGGACAGACACGAACACCGGGGAGCTGTTTTTT
CDR3 protein: CASSPGTDTNTGELFF
clone size: .
J gene: TRBJ2-2
D gene: TRBD1
V gene: TRBV18

CDR3 DNA: TGTGCCAGCGCCACCGATAGCGGGAAGTACGAGCAGTACTTC
CDR3 protein: CASATDSGKYEQYF
clone size: .
J gene: TRBJ2-7
D gene: TRBD2
V gene: TRBV13

CDR3 DNA: TGTGCCAGCAGCGAAGGGTACAGGGAAGTAATGTTCTTC
CDR3 protein: CASSEGYREVMFF
clone size: .
J gene: TRBJ2-1
D gene: .
V gene: TRBV2

CDR3 DNA: TGTGCCAGCAGCGAAGGACAGGGGACCGAAAAACTGTTTTTT
CDR3 protein: CASSEGQGTEKLFF
clone size: once
J gene: TRBJ1-4
D gene: TRBD1
V gene: TRBV7-9

CDR3 DNA: TGCAGCGTTGAAGATCGAGACAGGACTTCCTACGAGCAGTACTTC
CDR3 protein: CSVEDRDRTSYEQYF
clone size: .
J gene: TRBJ2-7
D gene: .
V gene: TRBV29-1

CDR3 DNA: TGTGCCAGCTCACCATTAGGGGGCGCAGGGACTGAAGCTTTCTTT
CDR3 protein: CASSPLGGAGTEAFF
clone size: once
J gene: TRBJ1-1
D gene: TRBD1
V gene: TRBV18

CDR3 DNA: TGTGCCAGCAGCAAAATAGTACTAGCGGGGTCGAACACCGGGGAGCTGTTTTTT
CDR3 protein: CASSKIVLAGSNTGELFF
clone size: once
J gene: TRBJ2-2
D gene: .
V gene: TRBV21-1

CDR3 DNA: TGCGCCAGCAGCCCTAGGACAGGCCGTACCCAGGAGACCCAGTACTTC
CDR3 protein: CASSPRTGRTQETQYF
clone size: .
J gene: TRBJ2-5
D gene: TRBD1
V gene: TRBV5-1

CDR3 DNA: TGTGCCAGCAGCTTCGACAGGGGTCCCCAAGAGACCCAGTACTTC
CDR3 protein: CASSFDRGPQETQYF
clone size: .
J gene: TRBJ2-5
D gene: TRBD1
V gene: TRBV11-2

CDR3 DNA: TGTGCCAGCAGCGCCAGGGTTCAACTAATCTCTGGGGCCAACGTCCTGACTTTC
CDR3 protein: CASSARVQLISGANVLTF
clone size: few
J gene: TRBJ2-6
D gene: .
V gene: TRBV5-6

CDR3 DNA: TGTGCCAGCAGTGGGACAGGGGGCATGGATGAGCAGTTCTTC
CDR3 protein: CASSGTGGMDEQFF
clone size: .
J gene: TRBJ2-1
D gene: TRBD1
V gene: TRBV6-4

CDR3 DNA: TGTGCCAGCAGCTTGGCTAGCACAGATACGCAGTATTTT
CDR3 protein: CASSLASTDTQYF
clone size: .
J gene: TRBJ2-3
D gene: .
V gene: TRBV7-9

CDR3 DNA: TGCGCCAGCAGCCCGGACAGGGTCGACAATGAGCAGTTCTTC
CDR3 protein: CASSPDRVDNEQFF
clone size: .
J gene: TRBJ2-1
D gene: TRBD1
V gene: TRBV5-1

CDR3 DNA: TGTGCCAGCAGCTTGCGAGGGCGGGGCATTGAGCAGTTCTTC
CDR3 protein: CASSLRGRGIEQFF
clone size: .
J gene: TRBJ2-1
D gene: .
V gene: TRBV7-2

CDR3 DNA: TGCGCCAGCAGCCCCTGGGGACAGCGGATGACCGGGGAGCTGTTTTTT
CDR3 protein: CASSPWGQRMTGELFF
clone size: .
J gene: TRBJ2-2
D gene: TRBD1
V gene: TRBV4-3

CDR3 DNA: TGTGCCAGCAGGCTCAGGGAGGGTTATCAGCCCCAGCATTTT
CDR3 protein: CASRLREGYQPQHF
clone size: .
J gene: TRBJ1-5
D gene: .
V gene: TRBV28

CDR3 DNA: TGTGCCAGCTCAGTGGCGGGGGGGCCCTACGAGCAGTACTTC
CDR3 protein: CASSVAGGPYEQYF
clone size: few
J gene: TRBJ2-7
D gene: TRBD2
V gene: TRBV18

CDR3 DNA: TGTGCCAGTAGTATTGAGGCGGGACAGCGGAACACTGAAGCTTTCTTT
CDR3 protein: CASSIEAGQRNTEAFF
clone size: .
J gene: TRBJ1-1
D gene: TRBD1
V gene: TRBV19

CDR3 DNA: TGTGCCAGCAGCTTGCATACAGGGGATGGTGAAAAACTGTTTTTT
CDR3 protein: CASSLHTGDGEKLFF
clone size: .
J gene: TRBJ1-4
D gene: TRBD1
V gene: TRBV5-4

CDR3 DNA: TGTGCCAGCAGCGTGGGACTCCCGAACACCGGGGAGCTGTTTTTT
CDR3 protein: CASSVGLPNTGELFF
clone size: .
J gene: TRBJ2-2
D gene: .
V gene: TRBV9

CDR3 DNA: TGTGCCAGCAGCTTTTACCCTCCTCCGGCCTACGAGCAGTACTTC
CDR3 protein: CASSFYPPPAYEQYF
clone size: .
J gene: TRBJ2-7
D gene: .
V gene: TRBV7-9

CDR3 DNA: TGTGCCAGCAGCACGCCACAGGGGATCTACACCTTC
CDR3 protein: CASSTPQGIYTF
clone size: .
J gene: TRBJ1-2
D gene: TRBD1
V gene: TRBV7-9

CDR3 DNA: TGTGCCAGCAGTTCCCCGTGGGACAGGGGGCGAAAATATGGCTACACCTTC
CDR3 protein: CASSSPWDRGRKYGYTF
clone size: .
J gene: TRBJ1-2
D gene: TRBD1
V gene: TRBV28

CDR3 DNA: TGTGCCAGCAGTAGGACAACAACTAATGAAAAACTGTTTTTT
CDR3 protein: CASSRTTTNEKLFF
clone size: .
J gene: TRBJ1-4
D gene: .
V gene: TRBV28

CDR3 DNA: TGTGCCTGGAGCGCTACAGGGTTCTCTTGGTCCGGGGAGCTGTTTTTT
CDR3 protein: CAWSATGFSWSGELFF
clone size: .
J gene: TRBJ2-2
D gene: .
V gene: TRBV30

CDR3 DNA: TGTGCCAGCAGCGACCAGAGCGCTAGCGGCACAGATACGCAGTATTTT
CDR3 protein: CASSDQSASGTDTQYF
clone size: .
J gene: TRBJ2-3
D gene: .
V gene: TRBV7-2